This T cell receptor (beta chain) was obtained from a study of monozygotic twins with cystic fibrosis. Remarks on this clone: What it binds is unknown.

Study conclusions and caveats: In 13 of 16 pairs, V gene usage was closest to the co-twin's. In this small cohort, shared CDR3 numbers showed no association with age, concordance or disease severity. Monozygotic CF twin pairs shared significantly more nucleotide-identical clonotypes than unrelated CF individuals did. Clonality was generally low (median roughly 0.009), higher in the most severe patients.

The table came from immunoSEQ multiplex PCR; TCRdb's copy has only in-frame clones and leaves some out. The sample has 12,000 to 15,000 clones, nearly 99% seen once. The CDR3 has 11 residues. With 4 bases removed from V and 0 bases from J, the gap between germline ends came to 1 base. CDR1 is SQVTM and CDR2 is ANQGSEA in the germline V gene. This receptor was obtained from a girl aged 2 to 10 with cystic fibrosis. The rearrangement joins TRBV29-1 to TRBJ1-3, with D unclear. The sequencing sample was made of blood. The CDR3 DNA reads as TGCAGCGTTGCCTCTGGAAACACCATATATTTT. This codes for CSVASGNTIYF.